Below, 15 T cell receptor beta chains from the same sample are listed, as sequenced in a study of blood T cell repertoires in COVID-19. Profiled with immunoSEQ multiplex PCR; TCRdb holds only in-frame clones, not every one. The sample has some 60,000 clones; around 86% are singletons. Sequencing was performed on peripheral blood. These receptors originate from an elderly woman with active or convalescent COVID-19.

The chain is built from TRBV3-1 (or the pseudogene TRBV3-2) and TRBJ2-3, with D perhaps matching TRBD1 (7 bases). This CDR3 comprises 16 residues. Germline V gene lookup returns CDR1 LGHDT and CDR2 YNNKEL (reference sequence). Trimming removed 0 bases from V and 1 base from J, with 11 bases in between. As DNA, the CDR3 is TGTGCCAGCAGCCAAGATCAGGGGGGACGCACAGATACGCAGTATTTT. Its translation is CASSQDQGGRTDTQYF.

The chain combines TRBV4-3 with TRBJ2-1; TRBD1 matches at 8 bases. There are 13 residues in the CDR3. The germline gives CDR1 LGHNA, CDR2 YSLEER. Trimming at V came to 2 bases and at J to 12 bases, leaving 6 bases not matched to a gene. CDR3 sequence (DNA): TGCGCCAGCAGCCAACCCCCGGACAGGGTGCAGTTCTTC. Protein product: CASSQPPDRVQFF.

J is TRBJ2-7 and V is TRBV6-1; perhaps TRBD2 as D (6 bases). The V and J ends lost 1 base and 2 bases respectively, with 9 bases between them. This CDR3 is 14 amino acids long. In germline, CDR1 is MNHNS, CDR2 SASEGT. CDR3 in DNA: TGTGCCAGCAGTGAAGAGGGGACTGCCTACGAGCAGTACTTC. Protein product: CASSEEGTAYEQYF.

V gene TRBV6-5 combines with J gene TRBJ1-2, with 7 bases that match TRBD1. The V and J ends lost 4 bases and 2 bases, in that order; junction bases with no gene match: 4. CDR1 and CDR2 from the germline V gene are MNHEY and SVGAGI. This CDR3 has 14 residues. CDR3 DNA: TGTGCCAGCAGTTGGAAACAGGGGAACTATGGCTACACCTTC. Translating gives CASSWKQGNYGYTF.

J is TRBJ2-1 and V is TRBV20-1, with 9 nucleotides matching TRBD2. The CDR3 has 15 residues. The V and J ends lost 3 bases and 8 bases, in that order; junction bases with no gene match: 11. The V gene's germline CDR1 is DFQATT and CDR2 SNEGSKA (reference sequence). The chain's CDR3 is CSASWWRGGHDEQFF. For the CDR3, the DNA is TGCAGTGCTAGTTGGTGGCGGGGGGGCCACGATGAGCAGTTCTTC.

The rearrangement joins TRBV27 to TRBJ1-2; possibly TRBD1 for D (6 bases). CDR1 MNHEY and CDR2 SMNVEV come from the germline V gene (reference sequence). Trimming stripped 6 bases from V and 2 bases from J, with 10 bases between. This CDR3 is built from 13 residues. The CDR3 region is CASSFTGNYGYTF. CDR3 DNA: TGTGCCAGCAGCTTCACAGGGAACTATGGCTACACCTTC.

V is TRBV19 and J is TRBJ1-2; TRBD1 matches 10 bases. Per germline, CDR1 LNHDA and CDR2 SQIVND (reference sequence). V shed 7 bases, J shed 5 bases, and the junction held 7 bases outside the gene matches. The CDR3 totals 14 residues. The DNA of the CDR3 is TGTGCCAGTACCACCGGGACAGGGGAATATGGCTACACCTTC. This gives the protein CASTTGTGEYGYTF.

The V call is TRBV10-3, the J call TRBJ1-2, with 12 bases fitting TRBD1. The CDR3 sequence is 20 residues long. From germline, CDR1 is ENHRY and CDR2 SYGVKD. The trim removed 4 bases at V and 1 base at J, leaving 16 bases unmatched. The CDR3 DNA follows: TGTGCCATCAGTGGGGCCCAGACCGCCGGGACAGGGGGCATTAACTATGGCTACACCTTC. Its translation: CAISGAQTAGTGGINYGYTF.

The genes are TRBV5-4 and TRBJ1-1, with 9 bases fitting TRBD1. J was trimmed by 0 bases and V by 4 bases; bases with no gene match: 4. Germline CDR1 and CDR2: SGHNT and YYREEE (reference sequence). The CDR3 contains 15 residues. CDR3 residues: CASSTGDRVNTEAFF. The CDR3 nucleotides are TGTGCCAGCAGCACTGGGGACAGGGTGAACACTGAAGCTTTCTTT.

The genes are TRBV5-1 and TRBJ1-3; 7 bases are a match to TRBD1. This CDR3 has 16 amino acids. CDR1 and CDR2 from the germline V gene are SGHRS and YFSETQ. J was trimmed by 0 bases and V by 2 bases; bases with no gene match: 5. In DNA, the CDR3 is TGCGCCAGCAGCTTCGGGGGACAGCTCTCTGGAAACACCATATATTTT. This sequence encodes CASSFGGQLSGNTIYF.

The chain combines TRBV12-3 or TRBV12-4 with TRBJ2-3, with D maybe TRBD1 (5 bases). The CDR3 spans 12 residues. The ends were cut back, 1 base at V and 14 bases at J, with 13 bases in the middle. CDR3 nucleotides: TGTGCCAGCAGTTTAGGGGGCTCCGTGGGGTATTTT. Translating it yields CASSLGGSVGYF.

This chain uses TRBV30 with TRBJ1-3, with TRBD1 matching over 8 bases. This CDR3 contains 13 residues. Germline V gives CDR1 GTSNPN, CDR2 SVGIG (reference sequence). With 3 bases clipped from V and 2 bases from J, the junction kept 0 bases outside the gene matches. The CDR3 protein is CAWRTGAGNTIYF. The CDR3 DNA sequence: TGTGCCTGGAGGACAGGGGCTGGAAACACCATATATTTT.

The V call is TRBV6-5, the J call TRBJ2-7; tentative D call: TRBD1 (5 bases). V gave up 5 bases and J gave up 3 bases, with 8 bases separating them. Germline CDR1 MNHEY, CDR2 SVGAGI. This CDR3 spans 12 amino acids. The CDR3 loop is CASSPQGYEQYF. DNA for the CDR3: TGTGCCAGCAGTCCTCAGGGCTACGAGCAGTACTTC.

The chain employs TRBV10-3 and TRBJ2-5, with D maybe TRBD2 (6 bases). Trimming shortened V by 3 bases and J by 1 base, and 12 bases separated the two germline ends. This CDR3 comprises 15 residues. Germline CDR1 and CDR2: ENHRY and SYGVKD. This chain's CDR3 is CAISEPHGGQETQYF. The CDR3 DNA reads as TGTGCCATCAGTGAACCCCACGGGGGCCAAGAGACCCAGTACTTC.

The chain combines TRBV7-9 with TRBJ1-3, with D perhaps matching TRBD1 (5 bases). This CDR3 is 16 amino acids long. The germline V gene has CDR1 SEHNR and CDR2 FQNEAQ (reference sequence). V lost 9 bases and J 1 base, leaving 19 bases between the germline ends. In DNA, the CDR3 is TGTGCCAGTTCGAATGGAGGGGAGTGGTCTGGAAACACCATATATTTT. Translated, it gives CASSNGGEWSGNTIYF.